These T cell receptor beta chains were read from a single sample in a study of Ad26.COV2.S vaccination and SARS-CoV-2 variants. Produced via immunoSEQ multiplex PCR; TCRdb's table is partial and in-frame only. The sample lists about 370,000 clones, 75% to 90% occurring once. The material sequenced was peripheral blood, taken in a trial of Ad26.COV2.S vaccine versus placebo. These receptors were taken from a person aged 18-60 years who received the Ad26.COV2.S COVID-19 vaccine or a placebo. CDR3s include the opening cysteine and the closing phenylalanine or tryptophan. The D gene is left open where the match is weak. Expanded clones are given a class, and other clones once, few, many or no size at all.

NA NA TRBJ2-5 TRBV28 TGTGCCAGCAGTTTCGGGCCTTGGGAGACCCAGTACTTC CASSFGPWETQYF
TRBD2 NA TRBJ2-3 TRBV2 TGTGCCCTCAATACGGGGCTAGCGGGACGCTTGGATACGCAGTATTTT CALNTGLAGRLDTQYF
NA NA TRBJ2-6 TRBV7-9 TGTGCCAGCAGCTCCCACGGGGCGGATGGGGCCAACGTCCTGACTTTC CASSSHGADGANVLTF
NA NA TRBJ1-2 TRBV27 TGTGCCAGCAGTGAAAGACAATTTTCCTATGGCTACACCTTC CASSERQFSYGYTF
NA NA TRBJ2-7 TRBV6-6 TGTGCCAGCAGGCAGTCCCCCGAAGGACTCTACGAGCAGTACTTC CASRQSPEGLYEQYF
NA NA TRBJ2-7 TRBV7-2 TGTGCCAGCAGCTTATACACACCCCCCTACGAGCAGTACTTC CASSLYTPPYEQYF
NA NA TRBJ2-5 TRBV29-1 TGCAGCGTTGAAGTAGGGGACGGCCGGAAGACCCAGTACTTC CSVEVGDGRKTQYF
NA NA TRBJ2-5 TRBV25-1 TGTGCCAGCAGTGACAAAACGGGGGGCCTCGGGGGCGAGACCCAGTACTTC CASSDKTGGLGGETQYF
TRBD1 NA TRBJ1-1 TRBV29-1 TGCAGCGCCGGGACAGGGAGGGACACTGAAGCTTTCTTT CSAGTGRDTEAFF
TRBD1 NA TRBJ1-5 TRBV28 TGTGCCAGCAGTATGACAGGGACGCCCCAGCATTTT CASSMTGTPQHF
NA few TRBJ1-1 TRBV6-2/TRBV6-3 TGTGCCAGCAGTTATTGGAGGAACACTGAAGCTTTCTTT CASSYWRNTEAFF
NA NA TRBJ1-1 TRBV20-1 TGCAGTGCTAGTACGAGGGAGGGATTAAACACTGAAGCTTTCTTT CSASTREGLNTEAFF
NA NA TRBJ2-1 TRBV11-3 TGTGCCAGCAGCTTAGCCTCCCCCTCCCCCCAGTTCTTC CASSLASPSPQFF
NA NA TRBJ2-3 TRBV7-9 TGTGCCAGCACACGGGGGACCACAGATACGCAGTATTTT CASTRGTTDTQYF
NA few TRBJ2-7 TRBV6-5 TGTGCCAGCAGTCCTCTAGGGCGGGGCTCCTACGAGCAGTACTTC CASSPLGRGSYEQYF
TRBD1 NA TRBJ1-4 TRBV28 TGTGCCAGCAGTTTCGTGCAGGGGGCGAAGTTGACTAATGAAAAACTGTTTTTT CASSFVQGAKLTNEKLFF
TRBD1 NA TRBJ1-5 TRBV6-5 TGTGCCAGCACCAAGGGACAGGGGTTTCATCAGCCCCAGCATTTT CASTKGQGFHQPQHF
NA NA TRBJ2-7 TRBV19 TGTGCCAGTAGTACAGGGTTCGCCTCCTACGAGCAGTACTTC CASSTGFASYEQYF
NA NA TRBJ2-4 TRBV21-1 TGTGCCAGCAGCATCCAACCCCCTCAGCTAGCCAAAAACATTCAGTACTTC CASSIQPPQLAKNIQYF
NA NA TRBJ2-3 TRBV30 TGTGCCTGGAGTGTACGAGATACGCAGTATTTT CAWSVRDTQYF
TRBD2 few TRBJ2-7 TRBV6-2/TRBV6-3 TGTGCCAGCAGTGGCGGATTAGCGGGGATCCCATACGAGCAGTACTTC CASSGGLAGIPYEQYF
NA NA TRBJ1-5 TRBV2 TGTGCCAGCAGTGATAGCAATCAGCCCCAGCATTTT CASSDSNQPQHF
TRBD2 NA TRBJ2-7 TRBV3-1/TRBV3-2 TGTGCCAGCAGCCAAGAAGGACTAGCGGGGACCCCTGGCGAGCAGTACTTC CASSQEGLAGTPGEQYF